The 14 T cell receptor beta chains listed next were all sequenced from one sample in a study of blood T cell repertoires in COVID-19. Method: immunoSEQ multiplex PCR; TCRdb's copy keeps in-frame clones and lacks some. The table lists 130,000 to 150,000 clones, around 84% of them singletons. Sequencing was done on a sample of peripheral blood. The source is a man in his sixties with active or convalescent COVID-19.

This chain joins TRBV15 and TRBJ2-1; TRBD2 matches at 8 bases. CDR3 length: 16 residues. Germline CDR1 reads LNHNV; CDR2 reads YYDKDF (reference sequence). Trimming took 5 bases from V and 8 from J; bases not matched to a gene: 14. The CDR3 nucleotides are TGTGCCACCAGCTCCTACGGGTCGGGAGGGCCGGATGAGCAGTTCTTC. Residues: CATSSYGSGGPDEQFF.

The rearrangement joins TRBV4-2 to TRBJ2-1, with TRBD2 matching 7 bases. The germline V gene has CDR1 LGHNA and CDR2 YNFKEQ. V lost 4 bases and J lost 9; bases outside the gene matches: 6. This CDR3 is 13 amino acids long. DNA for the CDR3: TGTGCCAGCAGCCCGACTAGCTTAGGTGAGCAGTTCTTC. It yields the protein CASSPTSLGEQFF.

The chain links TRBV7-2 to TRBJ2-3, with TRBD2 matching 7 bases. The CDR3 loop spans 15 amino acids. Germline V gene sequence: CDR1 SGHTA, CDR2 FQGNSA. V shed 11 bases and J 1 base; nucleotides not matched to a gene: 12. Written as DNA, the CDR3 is TGTGCCTCGTCAGTGCTGGGGGGGGGCACAGATACGCAGTATTTT. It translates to CASSVLGGGTDTQYF.

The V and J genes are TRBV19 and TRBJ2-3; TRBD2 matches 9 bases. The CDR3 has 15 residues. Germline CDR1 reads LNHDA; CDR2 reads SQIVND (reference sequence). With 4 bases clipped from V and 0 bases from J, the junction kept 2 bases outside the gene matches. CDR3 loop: CASSRLAASTDTQYF. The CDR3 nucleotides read TGTGCCAGTAGTAGACTAGCGGCTAGCACAGATACGCAGTATTTT.

The chain's CDR3 is CASSQDILYTANYGYTF. The CDR3 DNA sequence: TGTGCCAGCAGCCAAGATATCCTTTACACAGCTAACTATGGCTACACCTTC. The J gene is TRBJ1-2, the V gene TRBV3-1 (or the pseudogene TRBV3-2); D not resolved. The ends were cut back, 0 bases at V and 0 bases at J, with 14 bases in the middle. Per germline, CDR1 LGHDT and CDR2 YNNKEL (reference sequence). This CDR3 comprises 17 residues.

The CDR3: CASRTLTGNSPLHF. CDR3 sequence (DNA): TGTGCCAGCAGGACCCTTACGGGGAATTCACCCCTCCACTTT. The rearrangement uses TRBV3-1 (or the pseudogene TRBV3-2) and TRBJ1-6, with D hard to call. From germline, CDR1 is LGHDT and CDR2 YNNKEL (reference sequence). The CDR3 is made up of 14 amino acids. Trimming left V 6 bases short and J 7 bases short, with 13 bases between.

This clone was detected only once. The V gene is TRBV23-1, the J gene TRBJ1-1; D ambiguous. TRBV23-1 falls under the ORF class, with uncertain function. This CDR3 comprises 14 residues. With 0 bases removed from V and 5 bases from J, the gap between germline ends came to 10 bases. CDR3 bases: TGCGCCAGCAGTCAATCAGGCCAGAGGACTGAAGCTTTCTTT. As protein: CASSQSGQRTEAFF.

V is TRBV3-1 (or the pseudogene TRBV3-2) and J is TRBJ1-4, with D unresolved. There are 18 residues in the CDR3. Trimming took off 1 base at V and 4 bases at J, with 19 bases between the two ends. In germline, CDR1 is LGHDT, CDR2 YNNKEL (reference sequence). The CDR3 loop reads CASSQGRIASTINEKLFF. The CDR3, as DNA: TGTGCCAGCAGCCAAGGACGTATAGCCTCTACTATTAATGAAAAACTGTTTTTT.

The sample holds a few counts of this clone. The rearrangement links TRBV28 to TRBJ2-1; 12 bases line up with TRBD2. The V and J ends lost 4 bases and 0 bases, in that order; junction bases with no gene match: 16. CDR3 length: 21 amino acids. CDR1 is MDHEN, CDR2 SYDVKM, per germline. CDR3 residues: CASSSRGTRASGRGSYNEQFF. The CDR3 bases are TGTGCCAGCAGTTCCCGGGGAACGAGGGCTAGCGGGAGGGGCTCCTACAATGAGCAGTTCTTC.

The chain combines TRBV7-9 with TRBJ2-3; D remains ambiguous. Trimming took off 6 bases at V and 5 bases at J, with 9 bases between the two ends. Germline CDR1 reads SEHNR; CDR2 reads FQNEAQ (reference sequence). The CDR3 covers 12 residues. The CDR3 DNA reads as TGTGCCAGCAGTCCCATCGGAGATACGCAGTATTTT. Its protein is CASSPIGDTQYF.

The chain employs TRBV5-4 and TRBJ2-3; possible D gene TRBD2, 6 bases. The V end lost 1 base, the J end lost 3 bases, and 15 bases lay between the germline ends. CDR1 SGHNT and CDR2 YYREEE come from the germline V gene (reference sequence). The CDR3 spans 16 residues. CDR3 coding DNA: TGTGCCAGCAGCTTGTATTTGGGGGGTGGTACAGATACGCAGTATTTT. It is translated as CASSLYLGGGTDTQYF.

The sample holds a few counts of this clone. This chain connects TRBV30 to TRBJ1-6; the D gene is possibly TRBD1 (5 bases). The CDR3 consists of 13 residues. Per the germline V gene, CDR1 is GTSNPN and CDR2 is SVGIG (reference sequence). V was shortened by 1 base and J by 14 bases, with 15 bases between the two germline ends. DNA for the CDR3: TGTGCCTGGAGTGCGACAGCCCTTGGGACCCTCCACTTT. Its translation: CAWSATALGTLHF. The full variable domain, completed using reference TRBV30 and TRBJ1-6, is SQTIHQWPATLVQPVGSPLSLECTVEGTSNPNLYWYRQAAGRGLQLLFYSVGIGQISSEVPQNLSASRPQDRQFILSSKKLLLSDSGFYLCAWSATALGTLHFGNGTRLTVT.

In DNA, the CDR3 is TGTGCCAGCAGCCAAAATAGATTGAGCGAGCAGTACTTC. Protein: CASSQNRLSEQYF. The genes are TRBV14 and TRBJ2-7; D is uncertain. Germline CDR1 reads SGHDN; CDR2 reads FVKESK. CDR3 length: 13 residues. V lost 2 bases to trimming and J lost 6 bases, with 11 bases between them.

The CDR3: CASSFGGRSSYEQYF. The CDR3 nucleotides read TGTGCCAGCAGCTTCGGGGGTCGGAGCTCCTACGAGCAGTACTTC. The rearrangement uses TRBV5-5 and TRBJ2-7, with a possible D match to TRBD2 (6 bases). From germline, CDR1 is SGHKS and CDR2 YYEKEE (reference sequence). The CDR3 has 15 residues. Trimming took 2 bases from V and 0 from J, leaving 12 bases between them.